The rows below give T cell receptor beta chains drawn from one sample of a study of Graves' ophthalmopathy and Graves' hyperthyroidism. In TCRdb, the multiplex PCR reads were re-called with MiXCR into one record per CDR3 protein. Altogether hundreds of thousands of distinct CDR3 sequences are present, 35% to 50% being singletons, with the ten largest covering more than 2.5%. Specimen: peripheral blood. The source of these receptors is an adult man with Graves' ophthalmopathy. CDR3s include the opening cysteine and the closing phenylalanine or tryptophan. The D gene is left open where the match is weak. Not all rows give a size; the values are once, few, many and, for expanded clones, a class.

size: -; D: -; V: TRBV20-1; J: TRBJ1-3; CDR3: CSASTGQGGNTIYF; DNA: TGCAGTGCTAGCACCGGGCAGGGTGGAAACACCATATATTTT
size: -; D: -; V: TRBV12-3/TRBV12-4; J: TRBJ2-5; CDR3: CASSLGRAGETQYF; DNA: TGTGCCAGCAGCTTGGGCAGGGCGGGAGAGACCCAGTACTTC
size: -; D: -; V: TRBV19; J: TRBJ1-1; CDR3: CASSMRFGRANEAFF; DNA: TGTGCCAGTAGTATGAGGTTCGGGCGGGCCAATGAAGCTTTCTTT
size: -; D: TRBD1; V: TRBV28; J: TRBJ1-2; CDR3: CASRMQRDSPVDTF; DNA: TGTGCCAGCAGGATGCAAAGGGACAGCCCGGTAGACACCTTC
size: -; D: -; V: TRBV20-1; J: TRBJ1-6; CDR3: CSARLVRSYNSPLHF; DNA: TGCAGTGCTAGACTTGTACGCTCCTATAATTCACCCCTCCACTTT
size: -; D: -; V: TRBV6-6; J: TRBJ1-1; CDR3: CASGTTGLGAFF; DNA: TGTGCCAGCGGGACCACAGGGTTGGGTGCTTTCTTT
size: many; D: -; V: TRBV29-1; J: TRBJ1-1; CDR3: CSVEGDTDTEAFF; DNA: TGCAGCGTTGAAGGTGACACAGACACTGAAGCTTTCTTT
size: many; D: TRBD1; V: TRBV25-1; J: TRBJ1-1; CDR3: CASSEFTDRGPGNTEAFF; DNA: TGTGCCAGCAGTGAATTTACGGACAGGGGGCCGGGAAACACTGAAGCTTTCTTT
size: -; D: -; V: TRBV29-1; J: TRBJ2-6; CDR3: CSVVRTGANVLTF; DNA: TGCAGCGTAGTGAGGACCGGGGCCAACGTCCTGACTTTC
size: many; D: -; V: TRBV19; J: TRBJ1-2; CDR3: CASSKGLLGGYTF; DNA: TGTGCCAGTAGTAAAGGACTCCTCGGGGGCTACACCTTC
size: many; D: -; V: TRBV20-1; J: TRBJ1-6; CDR3: CSARNSLGVRSPLHF; DNA: TGCAGTGCTAGGAATTCCCTGGGGGTGAGGTCACCCCTCCACTTT
size: many; D: -; V: TRBV24-1; J: TRBJ2-7; CDR3: CATSDPAGLSIDEQYF; DNA: TGTGCCACCAGTGACCCCGCGGGGCTTAGTATTGACGAGCAGTACTTC
size: many; D: TRBD2; V: TRBV7-2; J: TRBJ2-5; CDR3: CASSLGGAKETQYF; DNA: TGTGCCAGCAGCCTCGGGGGGGCCAAAGAGACCCAGTACTTC
size: -; D: -; V: TRBV5-8; J: TRBJ1-6; CDR3: CASSHRVRYVNSPLHF; DNA: TGTGCCAGCAGCCACAGGGTTCGTTACGTTAATTCACCCCTCCACTTT
size: -; D: TRBD1; V: TRBV5-1; J: TRBJ1-1; CDR3: CASSSPLGQLNTEAFF; DNA: TGCGCCAGCAGCTCCCCCCTGGGACAGTTGAACACTGAAGCTTTCTTT
size: -; D: -; V: TRBV7-9; J: TRBJ2-6; CDR3: CASSYHPRDNRSGANVLTF; DNA: TGTGCCAGCAGCTACCACCCCCGGGACAACCGCTCTGGGGCCAACGTCCTGACTTTC
size: -; D: TRBD1; V: TRBV7-8; J: TRBJ1-1; CDR3: CASRETGVGNTEAFF; DNA: TGTGCCAGCAGAGAGACAGGGGTAGGGAACACTGAAGCTTTCTTT
size: -; D: TRBD1; V: TRBV20-1; J: TRBJ1-2; CDR3: CSARADRAPNYGYTF; DNA: TGCAGTGCTAGAGCTGACAGGGCTCCTAACTATGGCTACACCTTC
size: many; D: -; V: TRBV7-3; J: TRBJ1-2; CDR3: CASSLGAGYGYTF; DNA: TGTGCCAGCAGCTTGGGGGCCGGCTATGGCTACACCTTC
size: -; D: -; V: TRBV6-1; J: TRBJ2-7; CDR3: CASSSSGRAAGEQYF; DNA: -
size: -; D: TRBD1; V: TRBV5-4; J: TRBJ1-1; CDR3: CASSLGQGPLNENTEAFF; DNA: TGTGCCAGCAGCCTGGGACAGGGGCCCCTAAACGAGAACACTGAAGCTTTCTTT
size: -; D: -; V: TRBV6-5; J: TRBJ1-1; CDR3: CASRPPRQSTEAFF; DNA: TGTGCCAGCAGACCACCCCGACAGAGCACTGAAGCTTTCTTT
size: many; D: -; V: TRBV7-9; J: TRBJ2-7; CDR3: CASSLEGAGYEQYF; DNA: TGTGCCAGCAGCTTGGAAGGGGCGGGCTACGAGCAGTACTTC
size: -; D: -; V: TRBV9; J: TRBJ2-1; CDR3: CASSLTGLSSYNEQFF; DNA: TGTGCCAGCAGCTTGACGGGACTCAGCTCCTACAATGAGCAGTTCTTC
size: few; D: -; V: TRBV4-2; J: TRBJ2-2; CDR3: CASSQGTNANTGELFF; DNA: TGTGCCAGCAGCCAAGGGACAAACGCGAACACCGGGGAGCTGTTTTTT
size: -; D: TRBD2; V: TRBV25-1; J: TRBJ2-1; CDR3: CASSRPGGPKIHEQFF; DNA: TGTGCCAGCAGTAGGCCGGGAGGGCCAAAAATCCATGAGCAGTTCTTC